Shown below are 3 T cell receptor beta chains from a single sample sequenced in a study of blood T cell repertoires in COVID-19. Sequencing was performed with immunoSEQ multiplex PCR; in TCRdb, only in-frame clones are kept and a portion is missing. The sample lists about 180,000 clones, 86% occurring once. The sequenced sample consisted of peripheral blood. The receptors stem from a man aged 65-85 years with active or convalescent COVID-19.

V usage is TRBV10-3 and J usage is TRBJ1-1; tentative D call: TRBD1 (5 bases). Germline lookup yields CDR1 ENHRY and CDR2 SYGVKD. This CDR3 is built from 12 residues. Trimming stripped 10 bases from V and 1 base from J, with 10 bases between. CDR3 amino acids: CATGTGNTEAFF. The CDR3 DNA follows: TGTGCCACTGGGACTGGGAACACTGAAGCTTTCTTT.

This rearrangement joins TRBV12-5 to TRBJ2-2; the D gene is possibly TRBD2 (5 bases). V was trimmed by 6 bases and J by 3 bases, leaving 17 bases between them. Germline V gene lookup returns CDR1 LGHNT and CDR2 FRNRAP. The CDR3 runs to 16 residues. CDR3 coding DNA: TGTGCTAGTGGGTCCCCGGGAAATAGGGACACCGGGGAGCTGTTTTTT. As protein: CASGSPGNRDTGELFF.

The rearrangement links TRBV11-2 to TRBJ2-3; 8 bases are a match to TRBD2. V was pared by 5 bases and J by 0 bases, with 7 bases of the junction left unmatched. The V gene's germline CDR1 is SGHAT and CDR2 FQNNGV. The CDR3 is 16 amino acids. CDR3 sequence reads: CASSRTSGTSTDTQYF. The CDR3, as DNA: TGTGCCAGCAGCCGTACTAGCGGAACTAGCACAGATACGCAGTATTTT.